Listed below are T cell receptor beta chains from one sample, sequenced in a study of shared clonotypes between healthy human individuals. TCRdb keeps only in-frame clones here, not all; method: immunoSEQ multiplex PCR. The sample lists about 2,200,000 clones; 90% to 95% were seen once. Sequenced: naive CD8+ T cells from PBMCs. The receptors here all came from a man aged 18 to 29 in good health. Some clones in this sample may be carry-over from other donors' samples. Both conserved end residues are part of each CDR3. A D gene is named only where the DNA matches it firmly. Expanded clones are given a class, and other clones once, few, many or no size at all.

clone_size	d_call	cdr3_length	v_call	j_call	cdr3_nt	cdr3_aa
.	.	14	TRBV5-6	TRBJ1-2	TGTGCCAGCAGCTTGGTTCTTGGGGGCTATGGCTACACCTTC	CASSLVLGGYGYTF
.	TRBD1	16	TRBV19	TRBJ2-2	TGTGCCAGTAGTACGACAGGGGGCTGGAACACCGGGGAGCTGTTTTTT	CASSTTGGWNTGELFF
.	TRBD1	16	TRBV27	TRBJ2-7	TGTGCCAGCAGTCTCGTCGGGACAGGTTTATCCTACGAGCAGTACTTC	CASSLVGTGLSYEQYF
.	.	11	TRBV20-1	TRBJ2-7	TGCAGTGCTAGGATCGAAGACGAGCAGTACTTC	CSARIEDEQYF
.	.	13	TRBV9	TRBJ1-2	TGTGCCAGCAGCCCCGGCGGAACAGGAGGCTACACCTTC	CASSPGGTGGYTF
.	.	12	TRBV7-9	TRBJ1-1	TGTGCCAGCAGGCGGGCGAACACTGAAGCTTTCTTT	CASRRANTEAFF
.	.	14	TRBV18	TRBJ1-2	TGTGCCAGCTCACAGGCGGACATTAACTATGGCTACACCTTC	CASSQADINYGYTF
.	.	14	TRBV28	TRBJ2-3	TGTGCCAGCGCCGGGACCCTGAATTTAGATACGCAGTATTTT	CASAGTLNLDTQYF
.	.	16	TRBV6-4	TRBJ2-1	TGTGCCAGCAGTGACTCGATAGGTTATCCCTACAATGAGCAGTTCTTC	CASSDSIGYPYNEQFF
once	.	14	TRBV7-9	TRBJ2-1	TGTGCCAGCAGCCCAGGGGTCTCCTACAATGAGCAGTTCTTC	CASSPGVSYNEQFF
.	.	15	TRBV2	TRBJ2-7	TGTGCCAGCAGTGCCGAGGGTACGGTGGTTTACGAGCAGTACTTC	CASSAEGTVVYEQYF
.	.	16	TRBV6-5	TRBJ2-1	TGTGCCAGCAGTTACTTTTATACAGGGTTTTACAATGAGCAGTTCTTC	CASSYFYTGFYNEQFF
once	.	12	TRBV29-1	TRBJ2-1	TGCAGCGTTGTCGCTAGCGACAATGAGCAGTTCTTC	CSVVASDNEQFF
.	TRBD2	14	TRBV2	TRBJ2-5	TGTGCCACCCTAGCGGGAGTCCTCCCAGAGACCCAGTACTTC	CATLAGVLPETQYF
.	.	13	TRBV7-9	TRBJ1-1	TGTGCCAGCAGCCCCCCAGGGTTTACTGAAGCTTTCTTT	CASSPPGFTEAFF
.	.	13	TRBV7-9	TRBJ2-5	TGTGCCAGCAGCTTGAACAGGCAAGAGACCCAGTACTTC	CASSLNRQETQYF
few	.	13	TRBV15	TRBJ2-1	TGTGCCACCAGTCTGACCCGGATGAATGAGCAGTTCTTC	CATSLTRMNEQFF
.	.	14	TRBV29-1	TRBJ1-1	TGCAGCGTTGAAGCCGGGACGGTGAACACTGAAGCTTTCTTT	CSVEAGTVNTEAFF
.	.	14	TRBV5-1	TRBJ2-1	TGCGCCAGCAGCTTGGAACAATATTACAATGAGCAGTTCTTC	CASSLEQYYNEQFF
.	TRBD2	14	TRBV28	TRBJ2-3	TGTGCCAGCAGTCGGACTAGCGGCACAGATACGCAGTATTTT	CASSRTSGTDTQYF
.	.	11	TRBV5-1	TRBJ1-1	TGCGCCAGCAGCTCAAAAAATGAAGCTTTCTTT	CASSSKNEAFF
.	.	15	TRBV9	TRBJ2-1	TGTGCCAGCAGCGCACAGGGCAGCTCCTACAATGAGCAGTTCTTC	CASSAQGSSYNEQFF
.	.	15	TRBV15	TRBJ2-3	TGTGCCACCAGGCGGACAGGGACTACCACAGATACGCAGTATTTT	CATRRTGTTTDTQYF
.	TRBD1	16	TRBV7-2	TRBJ2-1	TGTGCCAGCAGCGTCAGAGACAGGGGATTCTACAATGAGCAGTTCTTC	CASSVRDRGFYNEQFF
.	TRBD1	16	TRBV27	TRBJ1-1	TGTGCCAGCCCAAGCGACATTAAGACAGGGAGACCTGAAGCTTTCTTT	CASPSDIKTGRPEAFF
.	.	14	TRBV12-5	TRBJ1-5	TGTGCTAGTGGTTTAGGAGGAAGCAATCAGCCCCAGCATTTT	CASGLGGSNQPQHF
.	.	15	TRBV27	TRBJ1-2	TGTGCCAGCAGTGGTGGAAAGGGAGTTGACTATGGCTACACCTTC	CASSGGKGVDYGYTF
.	.	13	TRBV4-1	TRBJ1-6	TGCGCCAGCAGCCAACGAAGGGATTCACCCCTCCACTTT	CASSQRRDSPLHF
.	TRBD1	14	TRBV29-1	TRBJ1-2	TGCAGCGTCGATCAGGGGGGATCCTATGGTGGCTACACCTTC	CSVDQGGSYGGYTF
.	TRBD1	16	TRBV7-6	TRBJ2-7	TGTGCCAGCAGCAACGAGGACAGGGGAGGGACCTACGAGCAGTACTTC	CASSNEDRGGTYEQYF
.	.	13	TRBV29-1	TRBJ2-7	TGCAGCGGAACAGGAAATGGGGCCTACGAGCAGTACTTC	CSGTGNGAYEQYF
once	TRBD1	14	TRBV15	TRBJ2-7	TGTGCCACCAGCAGAGATGGGGACAGCTACGAGCAGTACTTC	CATSRDGDSYEQYF
.	.	14	TRBV27	TRBJ2-7	TGTGCCAGCAGTTTAAGGGCAGGGTTCCACGAGCAGTACTTC	CASSLRAGFHEQYF
.	.	12	TRBV5-6	TRBJ2-3	TGTGCCAGCAGCTTGGTCGGGGATACGCAGTATTTT	CASSLVGDTQYF
.	.	14	TRBV5-8	TRBJ2-7	TGTGCCAGCAGCTTGGAGGAGGTTAGCTACGAGCAGTACTTC	CASSLEEVSYEQYF
.	TRBD1	13	TRBV29-1	TRBJ1-1	TGCAGCGACGGACCCCGACAGGGGGACGAAGCTTTCTTT	CSDGPRQGDEAFF
once	.	17	TRBV27	TRBJ2-1	TGTGCCAGCAGTTCGTTCGACTATGGGGGGTGGGGAAATGAGCAGTTCTTC	CASSSFDYGGWGNEQFF
.	.	14	TRBV28	TRBJ2-7	TGTGCCAGCAGACAACTAAATAAACGTGGCGAGCAGTACTTC	CASRQLNKRGEQYF
.	.	16	TRBV4-2	TRBJ2-2	TGTGCCAGCAGCCAAGATGGGACCATTAACACCGGGGAGCTGTTTTTT	CASSQDGTINTGELFF
once	TRBD1	13	TRBV19	TRBJ1-1	TGTGCCAGTAGTTCGACAGGGTTCACTGAAGCTTTCTTT	CASSSTGFTEAFF
once	TRBD1	15	TRBV11-2	TRBJ2-5	TGTGCCAGCAGCTACCGACAGGGGTGGGCAGAGACCCAGTACTTC	CASSYRQGWAETQYF
.	TRBD1	16	TRBV7-9	TRBJ2-4	TGTGCCAGCAGCTTAGTGGGGACAGTGGACAAAAACATTCAGTACTTC	CASSLVGTVDKNIQYF